What follows are 27 T cell receptor beta chains derived from one specimen sequenced in a study of blood T cell repertoires in COVID-19. Clones were read by immunoSEQ multiplex PCR, and TCRdb kept only the in-frame ones, dropping some. The top ten hold under 8.5% of the sample, which has approximately 500,000 clones, around 90% seen once. The sample taken for sequencing was peripheral blood. The receptors derive from a woman in her forties or fifties with COVID-19, enrolled during active disease.

This clone was seen just once. The chain employs TRBV9 and TRBJ2-7; D call uncertain. CDR3 length: 16 residues. Germline CDR1 and CDR2: SGDLS and YYNGEE. V was clipped by 3 bases and J by 3 bases, with 19 bases between them. The CDR3 DNA sequence: TGTGCCAGCAGCGCAGAACCCAGACACCCCTACTACGAGCAGTACTTC. It specifies CASSAEPRHPYYEQYF.

This sequence joins TRBV30 and TRBJ1-1, with 8 bases identical to TRBD1. Looked up from germline, CDR1 is GTSNPN and CDR2 is SVGIG (reference sequence). The CDR3 consists of 12 residues. V was pared by 4 bases and J by 4 bases, with 2 bases of the junction left unmatched. CDR3 region: CAWNDRGTEAFF. The CDR3 nucleotides read TGTGCCTGGAACGACAGGGGCACTGAAGCTTTCTTT. The variable domain in full, completed from reference TRBV30 and TRBJ1-1, reads SQTIHQWPATLVQPVGSPLSLECTVEGTSNPNLYWYRQAAGRGLQLLFYSVGIGQISSEVPQNLSASRPQDRQFILSSKKLLLSDSGFYLCAWNDRGTEAFFGQGTRLTVV.

This clone was found many times. This chain links TRBV9 with TRBJ1-4; 7 nucleotides line up with TRBD1. The trim removed 3 bases at V and 6 bases at J, leaving 2 bases unmatched. The CDR3 covers 13 residues. Germline values: CDR1 SGDLS, CDR2 YYNGEE. The CDR3 sequence: CASSDGTDEKLFF. Written as DNA, the CDR3 is TGTGCCAGCAGCGATGGGACAGATGAAAAACTGTTTTTT. Combining the CDR3 with reference TRBV9 and TRBJ1-4 gives the whole variable domain DSGVTQTPKHLITATGQRVTLRCSPRSGDLSVYWYQQSLDQGLQFLIQYYNGEERAKGNILERFSAQQFPDLHSELNLSSLELGDSALYFCASSDGTDEKLFFGSGTQLSVL.

The J gene is TRBJ1-1, the V gene TRBV5-1; the match to TRBD1 covers 8 bases. The CDR3 consists of 14 residues. V was pared by 4 bases and J by 4 bases, with 6 bases of the junction left unmatched. Germline V gene data show CDR1 as SGHRS and CDR2 as YFSETQ. The CDR3 DNA reads as TGCGCCAGCAGCGTCGGACAGGGTGGCACTGAAGCTTTCTTT. Its protein product is CASSVGQGGTEAFF.

The J gene is TRBJ1-2, the V gene TRBV4-2, with D possibly matching TRBD1 (5 bases). CDR3 length: 13 residues. The V end lost 0 bases, the J end lost 8 bases, and 10 bases lay between the germline ends. Germline V gene sequence: CDR1 LGHNA, CDR2 YNFKEQ. The CDR3 bases are TGTGCCAGCAGCCAAGATAGGGGAAAAGGCTACACCTTC. Its protein is CASSQDRGKGYTF.

This chain uses TRBV2 with TRBJ2-1; the match to TRBD2 covers 7 bases. The CDR3 runs to 15 residues. Losses at the gene ends were 2 bases for V and 3 bases for J; bases not matched to a gene: 4. Germline CDR1 and CDR2: SNHLY and FYNNEI. Here the CDR3 reads CASSEQRGGYNEQFF. The CDR3 coding sequence is TGTGCCAGCAGTGAACAGCGGGGAGGCTACAATGAGCAGTTCTTC.

This chain uses TRBV9 with TRBJ2-2; D is possibly TRBD1 (5 bases). Trimming removed 0 bases from V and 2 bases from J, with 11 bases in between. The CDR3 runs to 16 residues. CDR1 and CDR2 (germline): SGDLS, YYNGEE. This CDR3 is CASSVGAGFNTGELFF. The CDR3 nucleotides are TGTGCCAGCAGCGTAGGGGCAGGGTTCAACACCGGGGAGCTGTTTTTT.

The chain uses TRBV12-3 or TRBV12-4 and TRBJ1-2; TRBD1 might be the D (5 bases). The CDR3 is made up of 13 amino acids. V lost 5 bases and J 4 bases, leaving 11 bases between the germline ends. The CDR3 DNA is TGTGCCAGCAGTGCGACAGCCAGCTATGGCTACACCTTC. Encoded protein: CASSATASYGYTF.

The genes are TRBV7-6 and TRBJ2-5; possible D gene TRBD2, 7 bases. Trimming shortened V by 8 bases and J by 1 base, and 20 bases separated the two germline ends. CDR1 SGHVS and CDR2 FNYEAQ come from the germline V gene. The CDR3 is made up of 16 amino acids. CDR3 sequence (DNA): TGTGCCAGCGTTAAGGGGGGGGGCCACCCCCAAGAGACCCAGTACTTC. This encodes CASVKGGGHPQETQYF.

This clone was counted a single time. V usage is TRBV27 and J usage is TRBJ1-2; 8 bases are a match to TRBD1. The ends lost 5 bases at V and 8 bases at J; junction bases unmatched: 10. The CDR3 runs 14 residues. Germline lookup yields CDR1 MNHEY and CDR2 SMNVEV (reference sequence). Here the CDR3 DNA reads TGTGCCAGCAGTGGGACAGGTCTTGTACAGGGCTACACCTTC. Its protein is CASSGTGLVQGYTF.

The gene calls are TRBV10-3 and TRBJ2-2, with 7 bases identical to TRBD1. The length of the CDR3 is 16 residues. Germline V gene sequence: CDR1 ENHRY, CDR2 SYGVKD. After removal of 6 bases from V and 7 bases from J, the junction contained 14 bases not matched to a gene. The CDR3 nucleotides read TGTGCCATCAGCTCCGGCAGGGGGAATTACGGCGGGGAGCTGTTTTTT. Protein: CAISSGRGNYGGELFF.

This CDR3 is CAWSRYDGTQYF. DNA of the CDR3: TGTGCCTGGTCCAGGTACGACGGTACGCAGTATTTT. The gene calls are TRBV30 and TRBJ2-3; no definite D call. The CDR3 is 12 residues long. With 5 bases removed from V and 8 bases from J, the gap between germline ends came to 14 bases. Germline CDR1 GTSNPN, CDR2 SVGIG (reference sequence).

This chain joins TRBV27 and TRBJ1-6; no clear D. The CDR3 consists of 15 residues. CDR1 is MNHEY and CDR2 is SMNVEV in the germline V gene (reference sequence). V lost 5 bases, J lost 10 bases, and 18 bases lay in between. For the CDR3, the DNA is TGTGCCAGCAGTCCTCGCGCCGGGTCGGGGTCACCCCTCCACTTT. It yields the protein CASSPRAGSGSPLHF.

V and J are TRBV27 and TRBJ2-1; 11 nucleotides line up with TRBD1. The junction had 7 bases not matched to a gene; V was cut back by 2 bases and J by 7 bases. In germline, CDR1 is MNHEY, CDR2 SMNVEV (reference sequence). This CDR3 has 16 amino acids. The CDR3 loop reads CASSLTGTGGSNEQFF. As DNA, the CDR3 is TGTGCCAGCAGTTTAACGGGGACAGGGGGTAGTAATGAGCAGTTCTTC.

The rearrangement joins TRBV18 to TRBJ2-4; D gene unclear. The CDR3 is made up of 13 amino acids. The germline gives CDR1 KGHSH, CDR2 LQKENI. V lost 3 bases, J lost 3 bases, and 6 bases lay in between. This CDR3 is CASSPTGKNIQYF. CDR3 nucleotides: TGTGCCAGCTCACCCACTGGCAAAAACATTCAGTACTTC. Full variable domain (rest looked up from reference TRBV18 and TRBJ2-4): NAGVMQNPRHLVRRRGQEARLRCSPMKGHSHVYWYRQLPEEGLKFMVYLQKENIIDESGMPKERFSAEFPKEGPSILRIQQVVRGDSAAYFCASSPTGKNIQYFGAGTRLSVL.

This chain uses TRBV3-1 (or the pseudogene TRBV3-2) with TRBJ2-1; tentative D call: TRBD2 (6 bases). Trimming stripped 2 bases from V and 8 bases from J, with 19 bases between. Germline V gene sequence: CDR1 LGHDT, CDR2 YNNKEL (reference sequence). This CDR3 is built from 16 residues. The CDR3 nucleotides are TGTGCCAGCAGCCAAAAGTCGGGACTCCTGCCCCATGAGCAGTTCTTC. This sequence encodes CASSQKSGLLPHEQFF.

The chain joins TRBV28 to TRBJ1-2; D remains ambiguous. V lost 5 bases, J lost 6 bases, and 10 bases lay in between. The CDR3 extends over 12 amino acids. Looked up from germline, CDR1 is MDHEN and CDR2 is SYDVKM. CDR3 nucleotides: TGTGCCAGCAGTGGTCCCGGGGATGGCTACACCTTC. Translated, it gives CASSGPGDGYTF.

V and J are TRBV3-1 (or the pseudogene TRBV3-2) and TRBJ2-1, with D possibly being TRBD2 (6 bases). The CDR3 covers 13 residues. The germline V and J ends were trimmed by 0 bases and 10 bases, with 10 bases remaining between them. Per the germline V gene, CDR1 is LGHDT and CDR2 is YNNKEL (reference sequence). The CDR3 sequence: CASSQEQGGEQFF. DNA of the CDR3: TGTGCCAGCAGCCAAGAGCAGGGAGGAGAGCAGTTCTTC.

The CDR3 nucleotides are TGTGCTAGTGGTTTGGTACAGGGCGACGAGCAGTACTTC. Translation gives CASGLVQGDEQYF. The rearrangement links TRBV12-5 to TRBJ2-7, with a tentative D call TRBD1 (6 bases). Germline-derived CDR1 and CDR2 are LGHNT and FRNRAP. This CDR3 has 13 amino acids. V lost 0 bases and J 5 bases, leaving 8 bases between the germline ends.

This rearrangement joins TRBV5-1 to TRBJ2-1; D call uncertain. Germline CDR1 and CDR2: SGHRS and YFSETQ. V lost 1 base, J lost 0 bases, and 11 bases lay in between. The CDR3 consists of 16 residues. The chain's CDR3 is CASSLNSMSSYNEQFF. The CDR3 DNA follows: TGCGCCAGCAGCTTGAACAGCATGAGCTCCTACAATGAGCAGTTCTTC.

This CDR3 reads CASSPREGEAFF. The CDR3 nucleotides are TGTGCCAGCAGCCCTCGGGAGGGCGAAGCTTTCTTT. This chain joins TRBV5-8 and TRBJ1-1; D not resolved. This CDR3 is 12 amino acids long. From germline, CDR1 is SGHTS and CDR2 YDEGEE. With 4 bases removed from V and 8 bases from J, the gap between germline ends came to 12 bases.

The chain recombines TRBV19 with TRBJ1-5; TRBD1 matches 7 bases. The V gene end was trimmed by 1 base and the J gene end by 2 bases; junction bases not matched to a gene: 5. The germline CDR1 and CDR2 sequences are LNHDA and SQIVND (reference sequence). The CDR3 has 16 amino acids. The CDR3 bases are TGTGCCAGTAGTATAGCTAACAGGGGAGGCAATCAGCCCCAGCATTTT. Translation gives CASSIANRGGNQPQHF. Combining the CDR3 with reference TRBV19 and TRBJ1-5 gives the whole variable domain DGGITQSPKYLFRKEGQNVTLSCEQNLNHDAMYWYRQDPGQGLRLIYYSQIVNDFQKGDIAEGYSVSREKKESFPLTVTSAQKNPTAFYLCASSIANRGGNQPQHFGDGTRLSIL.

A remark on this clone: One end of the junction fails to match germline, which may point to a read error. V and J are TRBV25-1 and TRBJ1-3; tentatively, D is TRBD1 (5 bases). The length of the CDR3 is 13 residues. From germline, CDR1 is MGHDK and CDR2 SYGVNS. CDR3 nucleotide sequence: TGTGCCAGCAGTGATTCGGCTAGGGGATACTATGATTTT. As protein: CASSDSARGYYDF. Together with reference TRBV25-1 and TRBJ1-3, the CDR3 gives the full variable domain: EADIYQTPRYLVIGTGKKITLECSQTMGHDKMYWYQQDPGMELHLIHYSYGVNSTEKGDLSSESTVSRIRTEHFPLTLESARPSHTSQYLCASSDSARGYYDFGEGSWLTVV.

This chain uses TRBV15 with TRBJ2-3, with 10 bases identical to TRBD2. J gave up 3 bases and V 1 base, and 4 bases lay outside the gene matches. This CDR3 is 16 amino acids long. Germline assignment: CDR1 LNHNV and CDR2 YYDKDF (reference sequence). CDR3 amino acids: CATSRGLAGVTDTQYF. Here the CDR3 DNA reads TGTGCCACCAGCAGAGGCCTAGCGGGGGTAACAGATACGCAGTATTTT. Using reference TRBV15 and TRBJ2-3 for the parts outside the CDR3, the full variable domain is DAMVIQNPRYQVTQFGKPVTLSCSQTLNHNVMYWYQQKSSQAPKLLFHYYDKDFNNEADTPDNFQSRRPNTSFCFLDIRSPGLGDTAMYLCATSRGLAGVTDTQYFGPGTRLTVL.

J is TRBJ1-6 and V is TRBV30, with D possibly being TRBD1 (6 bases). Germline loops: CDR1 GTSNPN, CDR2 SVGIG (reference sequence). Trimming cost V 4 bases and J 5 bases, with 15 bases left between them. The CDR3 is 15 residues long. CDR3 coding DNA: TGTGCCTGGACCACAGGGTTAAGGCATAATTCACCCCTCCACTTT. Translating gives CAWTTGLRHNSPLHF.

The CDR3 loop reads CASRQGFFGNSPLHF. CDR3 nucleotides: TGTGCCAGCAGGCAGGGGTTCTTCGGAAATTCACCCCTCCACTTT. This chain links TRBV28 with TRBJ1-6; tentative D call: TRBD1 (6 bases). The CDR3 length is 15 residues. Trimming pared 6 bases from V and 7 bases from J, leaving 16 bases between. Germline CDR1 MDHEN, CDR2 SYDVKM.

The V gene is TRBV4-2, the J gene TRBJ2-2; 8 positions match TRBD2. The CDR3 totals 16 residues. CDR1 and CDR2 from the germline V gene are LGHNA and YNFKEQ. The V and J ends lost 2 bases and 0 bases, in that order; junction bases with no gene match: 2. CDR3 sequence: CASSQPGLANTGELFF. The CDR3 nucleotides are TGTGCCAGCAGCCAACCGGGACTAGCGAACACCGGGGAGCTGTTTTTT.